This T cell receptor beta chain was sequenced during a study of beta chain features in type 1 diabetes. Study-wide results and limits: These data did not resolve whether HLA type affects TCRB rearrangement. Within patients, naive, central memory and Treg TCRB repertoires seemed more similar than within healthy donors. VDJ junctions in type 1 diabetes patients carried more deletions and fewer insertions.

This clone was detected a few times. The antigen remains unidentified. The entirety of the isolated RNA underwent reverse transcription, so expressed TCRB transcripts were sequenced. Sequencing used immunoSEQ multiplex PCR; TCRdb keeps in-frame clones, though not all of them. Seen here are 350,000 or so clones, around 20% observed once, and the top ten hold around 0.045%. Cells sorted by CD45RO/CCR7/CD25/CD127/CD95/CD27 comprised CD4+ naive, central memory, regulatory and stem cell-like memory cells. The germline V and J ends were trimmed by 0 bases and 3 bases, with 12 bases remaining between them. The V gene's germline CDR1 is MNHEY and CDR2 SVGAGI. The CDR3 has 15 amino acids.

V usage is TRBV6-5 and J usage is TRBJ2-7; a possible D gene is TRBD1 (5 bases). The TCR comes from a woman between 18 and 29 years old in good health. Sequences were obtained from naive CD4+ T cells from blood. In DNA form, the CDR3 reads TGTGCCAGCAGTTACTCGGCTGTTAGGGGCTACGAGCAGTACTTC. Its translation is CASSYSAVRGYEQYF.